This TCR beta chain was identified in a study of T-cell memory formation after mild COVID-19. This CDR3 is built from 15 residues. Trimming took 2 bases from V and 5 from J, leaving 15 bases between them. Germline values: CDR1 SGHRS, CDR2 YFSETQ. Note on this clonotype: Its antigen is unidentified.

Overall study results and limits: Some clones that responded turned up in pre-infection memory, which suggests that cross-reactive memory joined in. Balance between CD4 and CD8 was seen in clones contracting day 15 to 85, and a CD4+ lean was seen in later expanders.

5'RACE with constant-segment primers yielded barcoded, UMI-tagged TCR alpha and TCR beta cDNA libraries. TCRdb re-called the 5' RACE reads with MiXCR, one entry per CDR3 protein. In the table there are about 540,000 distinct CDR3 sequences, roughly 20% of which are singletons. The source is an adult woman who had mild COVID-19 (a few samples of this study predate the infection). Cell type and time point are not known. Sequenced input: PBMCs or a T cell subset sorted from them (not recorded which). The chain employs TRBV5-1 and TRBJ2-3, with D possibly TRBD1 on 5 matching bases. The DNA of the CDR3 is TGCGCCAGCAGCTTTTCCAGGGTTTCGAGAGATACGCAGTATTTT. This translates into CASSFSRVSRDTQYF.